This T cell receptor beta chain was retrieved from a study of blood T cell repertoires in COVID-19. Study overall: Sample material is recorded as cDNA or gDNA derived from T cells, B-cell-depleted T cells, or PBMCs.

Authors' analysis steps: Nucleated cell counts were estimated from reference gene primer amplification. Sequenced by immunoSEQ multiplex PCR; TCRdb stores in-frame clones only, minus some. V and J calls and clone size come straight from that table; D and trimming were deduced from the DNA. The sample yields 15,000 to 20,000 clones, under 90% seen once. The sample consisted of peripheral blood. The sequence was collected from a man older than 75 with acute or convalescent COVID-19.

This chain's CDR3 is CSVGSIVGGSYNEQFF. The CDR3 region has the DNA TGCAGCGTTGGATCCATAGTGGGGGGTTCCTACAATGAGCAGTTCTTC. The chain couples TRBV29-1 to TRBJ2-1, with a possible D match to TRBD2 (6 bases). Between the trimmed V and J ends, which lost 4 bases and 1 base, there was a span of 17 bases. CDR3 length: 16 residues. CDR1 and CDR2 from the germline V gene are SQVTM and ANQGSEA.